The 22 T cell receptor beta chains presented below share a single source sample, sequenced in a study of T cells after somatic rescue of genetic block. Only in-frame clones appear in the TCRdb table, and some are missing; sequencing was by immunoSEQ multiplex PCR. The data show about 14,000 clones, over 65% seen once. The sample comprised peripheral blood mononuclear cells (PBMCs). The source of these receptors is a boy under 18.

The chain has TRBV19 and TRBJ2-3, with a tentative D call TRBD2 (6 bases). Germline values: CDR1 LNHDA, CDR2 SQIVND (reference sequence). The CDR3 is 15 residues long. Trimming took off 5 bases at V and 4 bases at J, with 16 bases between the two ends. This CDR3 reads CASSPLVGGSDTQYF. CDR3 DNA sequence: TGTGCCAGTAGTCCTTTGGTGGGGGGTTCAGATACGCAGTATTTT.

The J gene is TRBJ1-4, the V gene TRBV6-5; 7 bases are a match to TRBD1. Germline CDR1 and CDR2: MNHEY and SVGAGI. Unmatched junction bases numbered 6, after V lost 6 bases and J lost 11 bases. The CDR3 consists of 12 residues. The chain's CDR3 is CASSNQQGKLFF. CDR3 bases: TGTGCCAGCAGCAACCAACAGGGGAAACTGTTTTTT.

This sequence joins TRBV19 and TRBJ2-5; 8 positions match TRBD1. From germline, CDR1 is LNHDA and CDR2 SQIVND (reference sequence). Unmatched junction bases numbered 5, after V lost 3 bases and J lost 5 bases. The CDR3 sequence is 14 residues long. This chain's CDR3 is CASSIGDRRETQYF. The DNA of the CDR3 is TGTGCCAGTAGTATTGGGGACAGGAGGGAGACCCAGTACTTC.

The V and J genes are TRBV5-1 and TRBJ2-3, with TRBD1 matching 8 bases. Germline V lookup: CDR1 SGHRS, CDR2 YFSETQ. J lost 2 bases, V lost 4 bases, and 6 bases had no gene match. The CDR3 has 15 amino acids. The CDR3 bases are TGCGCCAGCAGCAAAAGACAGGGGACCACAGATACGCAGTATTTT. Translated, it gives CASSKRQGTTDTQYF.

This chain connects TRBV4-1 to TRBJ1-4, with D unresolved. Trimming cost V 0 bases and J 3 bases, with 11 bases left between them. From germline, CDR1 is MGHRA and CDR2 YSYEKL. The CDR3 sequence is 16 residues long. CDR3: CASSQDRRRANEKLFF. CDR3 sequence (DNA): TGCGCCAGCAGCCAAGATAGGAGGAGAGCTAATGAAAAACTGTTTTTT.

The chain combines TRBV5-1 with TRBJ1-3; D unclear. V lost 2 bases to trimming and J lost 0 bases, with 12 bases between them. The germline gives CDR1 SGHRS, CDR2 YFSETQ. This CDR3 has 16 amino acids. The CDR3 loop is CASSFGAPASGNTIYF. The CDR3 coding sequence is TGCGCCAGCAGCTTTGGCGCCCCAGCCTCTGGAAACACCATATATTTT.

V gene TRBV27 combines with J gene TRBJ2-7, with D perhaps matching TRBD1 (6 bases). V was shortened by 6 bases and J by 3 bases, with 12 bases between the two germline ends. Germline loops: CDR1 MNHEY, CDR2 SMNVEV (reference sequence). CDR3 size: 13 residues. The CDR3 nucleotides are TGTGCCAGCAGCCACAGGGAAGGCTACGAGCAGTACTTC. Encoded protein: CASSHREGYEQYF.

The gene calls are TRBV15 and TRBJ2-7; D may be TRBD1 (6 bases). Germline loops: CDR1 LNHNV, CDR2 YYDKDF (reference sequence). This CDR3 region has 13 residues. The V end was cut by 10 bases, the J end by 1 base, with 14 bases between. The CDR3 DNA is TGTGCCATATCGACAGGACCTTCCTACGAGCAGTACTTC. This translates into CAISTGPSYEQYF. The full variable domain, with the rest looked up from reference TRBV15 and TRBJ2-7, is DAMVIQNPRYQVTQFGKPVTLSCSQTLNHNVMYWYQQKSSQAPKLLFHYYDKDFNNEADTPDNFQSRRPNTSFCFLDIRSPGLGDTAMYLCAISTGPSYEQYFGPGTRLTVT.

V usage is TRBV6-1 and J usage is TRBJ1-5, with 11 bases lining up with TRBD1. The trim removed 2 bases at V and 7 bases at J, leaving 4 bases unmatched. CDR3 length: 15 residues. CDR1 and CDR2 (germline): MNHNS, SASEGT. The CDR3 DNA reads as TGTGCCAGCAGTGAATTGGGACAGGGGGTGCAGCCCCAGCATTTT. Translating gives CASSELGQGVQPQHF.

The genes are TRBV28 and TRBJ1-2; no reliable D call. V lost 10 bases and J lost 8, with 11 bases in between. The CDR3 sequence is 10 residues long. The germline V gene encodes CDR1 MDHEN and CDR2 SYDVKM. This CDR3 is CATLNRGYTF. The CDR3, as DNA: TGTGCCACTTTGAATAGGGGCTACACCTTC.

This chain joins TRBV6-6 and TRBJ2-4; D remains unclear. Germline CDR1 MNHNY, CDR2 SVGAGI (reference sequence). The CDR3 length is 15 residues. Between the trimmed V and J ends, which lost 0 bases and 0 bases, there was a span of 6 bases. CDR3 loop: CASSYSTVAKNIQYF. CDR3 nucleotide sequence: TGTGCCAGCAGTTACTCGACCGTAGCCAAAAACATTCAGTACTTC.

This clone was detected once. The chain is built from TRBV14 and TRBJ2-1, with D possibly being TRBD2 (6 bases). There are 17 residues in the CDR3. Germline lookup yields CDR1 SGHDN and CDR2 FVKESK. Trimming pared 1 base from V and 0 bases from J, leaving 13 bases between. CDR3 sequence: CASSQASGLYSYNEQFF. The DNA for the CDR3 is TGTGCCAGCAGCCAAGCGTCGGGACTCTACTCCTACAATGAGCAGTTCTTC.

The V and J genes are TRBV30 and TRBJ2-3; D is ambiguous. V was clipped by 4 bases and J by 8 bases, with 19 bases between them. Germline-derived CDR1 and CDR2 are GTSNPN and SVGIG (reference sequence). This CDR3 spans 14 amino acids. The CDR3 DNA is TGTGCCTGGACCGACCTCCTGACTTCGGGTACGCAGTATTTT. Translation: CAWTDLLTSGTQYF.

In this sample, this clone turned up a few times. This rearrangement joins TRBV10-3 to TRBJ1-3; D is unresolved. V lost 1 base and J lost 4, with 8 bases in between. This CDR3 has 14 amino acids. From germline, CDR1 is ENHRY and CDR2 SYGVKD. The CDR3 region is CAISEFSPGNTIYF. CDR3 nucleotide sequence: TGTGCCATCAGTGAGTTTTCTCCCGGAAACACCATATATTTT.

This clone was found a few times. The V and J genes are TRBV9 and TRBJ2-7; 7 nucleotides agree with TRBD1. The V gene's germline CDR1 is SGDLS and CDR2 YYNGEE. The CDR3 is made up of 13 amino acids. V shed 1 base and J 5 bases; nucleotides not matched to a gene: 3. Written as DNA, the CDR3 is TGTGCCAGCAGCGTACAAGGGGGCGACGAGCAGTACTTC. This translates into CASSVQGGDEQYF.

The V gene is TRBV21-1, the J gene TRBJ2-2; TRBD1 reflects the table's D call only, with no check against the DNA. TRBV21-1 is termed a pseudogene. The CDR3 runs to 15 residues. CDR3 coding DNA: TGTGCCAGCAGCGCCCCTCGACAGGGCGACGGGGAGCTGTTTTTT. It encodes CASSAPRQGDGELFF.

The chain recombines TRBV7-8 with TRBJ2-1; 15 bases are a match to TRBD2. With 5 bases clipped from V and 15 bases from J, the junction kept 8 bases outside the gene matches. There are 14 residues in the CDR3. Per the germline V gene, CDR1 is SGHVS and CDR2 is FQNEAQ. CDR3 DNA: TGTGCCAGCAGCCCCGGACTAGCGGGGGGGATGGGGTTCTTC. Protein: CASSPGLAGGMGFF.

The V and J genes are TRBV7-3 and TRBJ2-4; D call uncertain. Germline CDR1 and CDR2: SGHTA and FQGTGA. Trimming stripped 5 bases from V and 0 bases from J, with 14 bases between. This CDR3 has 16 residues. Written as DNA, the CDR3 is TGTGCCAGCAGCCCCCCGAAAGAGAGAGCCAAAAACATTCAGTACTTC. Protein sequence: CASSPPKERAKNIQYF.

This clone was found a few times. The gene calls are TRBV2 and TRBJ1-3; D is perhaps TRBD1 (5 bases). V lost 7 bases and J lost 5, with 15 bases in between. Germline-derived CDR1 and CDR2 are SNHLY and FYNNEI. This CDR3 spans 14 amino acids. The CDR3 is CASTLGGPRNTIYF. The CDR3 nucleotides read TGTGCCAGCACCCTGGGGGGTCCAAGAAACACCATATATTTT. The full variable domain, its missing parts supplied by reference TRBV2 and TRBJ1-3, is EPEVTQTPSHQVTQMGQEVILRCVPISNHLYFYWYRQILGQKVEFLVSFYNNEISEKSEIFDDQFSVERPDGSNFTLKIRSTKLEDSAMYFCASTLGGPRNTIYFGEGSWLTVV.

The chain employs TRBV6-5 and TRBJ2-7, with TRBD2 as a possible D gene (6 bases). Trimming shortened V by 6 bases and J by 3 bases, and 12 bases separated the two germline ends. The CDR3 extends over 13 amino acids. CDR1 is MNHEY and CDR2 is SVGAGI in the germline V gene. The CDR3 region has the DNA TGTGCCAGCAGGGCGGGGCTCGTCTACGAGCAGTACTTC. Translated: CASRAGLVYEQYF.

The sample holds one count of this clone. This chain connects TRBV7-9 to TRBJ1-4; D uncertain. Trimming cost V 5 bases and J 8 bases, with 15 bases left between them. The CDR3 runs to 14 residues. The germline V gene encodes CDR1 SEHNR and CDR2 FQNEAQ (reference sequence). The CDR3 DNA reads as TGTGCCAGCAGCCCCGGAGATGAGAGGGAAAAACTGTTTTTT. Protein: CASSPGDEREKLFF.

The chain is built from TRBV18 and TRBJ1-1; D is unclear. The CDR3 spans 13 residues. V gave up 6 bases and J gave up 2 bases, with 10 bases separating them. Germline-derived CDR1 and CDR2 are KGHSH and LQKENI. The CDR3 bases are TGTGCCAGCTCTCCCCAGGCTAACACTGAAGCTTTCTTT. Translation gives CASSPQANTEAFF.